This T cell receptor (beta chain) was recovered during a study of vaccination and CD4 T cells after COVID-19. This CDR3 spans 15 amino acids. The germline gives CDR1 MGHRA, CDR2 YSYEKL. V was trimmed by 5 bases and J by 3 bases, leaving 16 bases between them. Treatment denoted: approximately 9-day PBMC culture with coronavirus spike peptide pools or control peptides (ViraFEST assay). Cultured CD4+ T cells had their DNA profiled by the Oncomine TCR Beta short-read assay. TCRdb recomputed calls from the PCR reads with MiXCR, one row per CDR3 protein. The sample lists 20,000 to 25,000 distinct CDR3 sequences, approximately 32% occurring once. Turning to this clonotype: Its antigen remains unidentified.

The clonotype was recovered from a human donor with COVID-19. The sequencing input was cultured CD4+ T cells from blood. The V gene is TRBV4-1, the J gene TRBJ1-1; D unresolved. The CDR3: CASSFGPVGDTEAFF. CDR3 coding DNA: TGCGCCAGCAGCTTCGGACCGGTCGGGGACACTGAAGCTTTCTTT.